This TCR beta chain derives from a study of tumor and adjacent non-tumor tissue in lung cancer. Study-wide results and caveats: Tumor repertoires had a smaller top 100 clone share than normal lung.

In the case of this clonotype: Antigen: not known.

TCRbeta libraries were built with three rounds of nested PCR, modified from ARM-PCR. TCRdb recomputed calls from the multiplex PCR reads with MiXCR, one row per CDR3 protein. The sample holds some 120,000 distinct CDR3 sequences, around three fifths seen once. The germline V and J ends were trimmed by 2 bases and 7 bases, with 6 bases remaining between them. The CDR3 consists of 13 residues. Germline assignment: CDR1 KGHSH and CDR2 LQKENI. This sample's RNA came from whole unsorted tissue. The chain carries TRBV18 and TRBJ1-6; D is unclear. The clonotype comes from a man aged 25-40 years with non-small cell lung cancer. The sequencing input was lung tumor tissue. The CDR3 region is CASSPSQNSPLHF. The CDR3 DNA follows: TGTGCCAGCTCACCATCACAGAATTCACCCCTCCACTTT.